The rows below give T cell receptor beta chains drawn from one sample of a study of tumor-infiltrating lymphocytes in localized non-small cell lung cancer. Generated by immunoSEQ multiplex PCR, the TCRdb table keeps only in-frame clones and is missing some. The sample consists of 9,500 to 15,000 clones, 65% to 75% of them appearing once. The material sequenced was uninvolved lung tissue not adjacent to the tumor. These TCRs come from a human donor with non-small cell lung cancer. Each CDR3 is given with its conserved first and last residue. Fields, in order: V gene, clone size, D gene, J gene, CDR3 protein, CDR3 DNA. A D gene is named only where the DNA matches it firmly. The size entry is marked missing in some rows and otherwise reads once, few, many or a size class.

V gene: TRBV13
clone size: few
D gene: .
J gene: TRBJ1-2
CDR3 protein: CASSLASGRAHGYTF
CDR3 DNA: TGTGCCAGCAGCTTAGCTTCCGGCAGGGCCCATGGCTACACCTTC

V gene: TRBV6-5
clone size: .
D gene: .
J gene: TRBJ2-1
CDR3 protein: CASSYSPLPYNEQFF
CDR3 DNA: TGTGCCAGCAGTTACTCTCCCCTACCTTACAATGAGCAGTTCTTC

V gene: TRBV28
clone size: .
D gene: TRBD1
J gene: TRBJ1-1
CDR3 protein: CASQVIGTGRTEAFF
CDR3 DNA: TGTGCCAGCCAAGTTATCGGGACAGGGCGAACTGAAGCTTTCTTT

V gene: TRBV14
clone size: .
D gene: TRBD2
J gene: TRBJ2-1
CDR3 protein: CASSQYGGGGEQFF
CDR3 DNA: TGTGCCAGCAGCCAATATGGCGGGGGGGGTGAGCAGTTCTTC

V gene: TRBV27
clone size: .
D gene: .
J gene: TRBJ2-7
CDR3 protein: CASRGDFYEQYF
CDR3 DNA: TGTGCCAGCAGGGGGGACTTCTACGAGCAGTACTTC

V gene: TRBV7-2
clone size: few
D gene: TRBD1
J gene: TRBJ2-7
CDR3 protein: CASSPRQGTSYEQYF
CDR3 DNA: TGTGCCAGCAGCCCCCGACAGGGGACGAGCTACGAGCAGTACTTC

V gene: TRBV19
clone size: .
D gene: .
J gene: TRBJ2-5
CDR3 protein: CASSTWTGRETQYF
CDR3 DNA: TGTGCCAGTAGTACGTGGACTGGCCGGGAGACCCAGTACTTC

V gene: TRBV2
clone size: few
D gene: .
J gene: TRBJ1-2
CDR3 protein: CASNSGEVGIYTF
CDR3 DNA: TGTGCCAGCAACTCAGGGGAGGTCGGTATCTACACCTTC

V gene: TRBV6-6
clone size: .
D gene: .
J gene: TRBJ2-1
CDR3 protein: CASRTSGEQFF
CDR3 DNA: TGTGCCAGCAGGACGAGCGGTGAGCAGTTCTTC

V gene: TRBV4-1
clone size: few
D gene: TRBD2
J gene: TRBJ2-7
CDR3 protein: CASSQLAGGYEQYF
CDR3 DNA: TGCGCCAGCAGCCAACTAGCGGGAGGCTACGAGCAGTACTTC

V gene: TRBV2
clone size: .
D gene: .
J gene: TRBJ2-6
CDR3 protein: CASSGRGISGANALTF
CDR3 DNA: TGTGCCAGCAGTGGTAGGGGTATCTCTGGGGCCAACGCCCTGACTTTC

V gene: TRBV20-1
clone size: .
D gene: TRBD1
J gene: TRBJ1-1
CDR3 protein: CSPNTGAGAFF
CDR3 DNA: TGCAGTCCTAATACAGGGGCGGGGGCTTTCTTT

V gene: TRBV19
clone size: .
D gene: TRBD2
J gene: TRBJ2-3
CDR3 protein: CASSIGGLRADTQYF
CDR3 DNA: TGTGCCAGTAGTATAGGGGGACTAAGAGCGGATACGCAGTATTTT

V gene: TRBV9
clone size: .
D gene: TRBD1
J gene: TRBJ1-3
CDR3 protein: CALGVRHRGRIGNTIYF
CDR3 DNA: TGTGCCCTAGGGGTTAGACACAGGGGGAGAATCGGCAACACCATATATTTT

V gene: TRBV15
clone size: .
D gene: TRBD1
J gene: TRBJ2-1
CDR3 protein: CATSLDRGRDNEQFF
CDR3 DNA: TGTGCCACCAGCCTAGACAGGGGGCGCGACAATGAGCAGTTCTTC

V gene: TRBV5-6
clone size: .
D gene: .
J gene: TRBJ1-4
CDR3 protein: CASSLMDATNEKLFF
CDR3 DNA: TGTGCCAGCAGCTTGATGGACGCAACTAATGAAAAACTGTTTTTT

V gene: TRBV9
clone size: .
D gene: TRBD2
J gene: TRBJ2-1
CDR3 protein: CASSVEPGLAGGQFF
CDR3 DNA: TGTGCCAGCAGCGTAGAACCTGGACTAGCGGGAGGGCAGTTCTTC

V gene: TRBV27
clone size: .
D gene: .
J gene: TRBJ2-1
CDR3 protein: CASTPRDGAYNEQFF
CDR3 DNA: TGTGCCAGCACCCCCCGGGACGGAGCCTACAATGAGCAGTTCTTC

V gene: TRBV7-2
clone size: few
D gene: .
J gene: TRBJ2-1
CDR3 protein: CASSSAVHNEQFF
CDR3 DNA: TGTGCCAGCAGCTCGGCGGTTCACAATGAGCAGTTCTTC

V gene: TRBV5-1
clone size: .
D gene: TRBD2
J gene: TRBJ2-3
CDR3 protein: CASSLLAGADTQYF
CDR3 DNA: TGCGCCAGCAGCTTGCTAGCGGGAGCAGATACGCAGTATTTT

V gene: TRBV6-5
clone size: few
D gene: TRBD2
J gene: TRBJ2-1
CDR3 protein: CASSPLAGDYNEQFF
CDR3 DNA: TGTGCCAGCAGCCCACTAGCGGGGGACTACAATGAGCAGTTCTTC

V gene: TRBV10-3
clone size: .
D gene: TRBD2
J gene: TRBJ2-3
CDR3 protein: CAISEGLAGGPITDTQYF
CDR3 DNA: TGTGCCATCAGTGAGGGACTAGCGGGGGGGCCGATCACAGATACGCAGTATTTT

V gene: TRBV5-1
clone size: .
D gene: .
J gene: TRBJ2-5
CDR3 protein: CASTWGGQTRKTQYF
CDR3 DNA: TGCGCCAGCACTTGGGGTGGACAGACTAGGAAGACCCAGTACTTC

V gene: TRBV4-1
clone size: .
D gene: TRBD1
J gene: TRBJ2-7
CDR3 protein: CASSQAGTGYEQYF
CDR3 DNA: TGCGCCAGCAGCCAGGCAGGGACAGGGTACGAGCAGTACTTC

V gene: TRBV14
clone size: few
D gene: TRBD1
J gene: TRBJ2-7
CDR3 protein: CASSPLPGTGAYEQYF
CDR3 DNA: TGTGCCAGCAGCCCTCTTCCCGGGACAGGGGCCTACGAGCAGTACTTC

V gene: TRBV15
clone size: .
D gene: TRBD2
J gene: TRBJ2-5
CDR3 protein: CATSRVGLAGLAEPQETQYF
CDR3 DNA: TGTGCCACCAGCAGAGTTGGACTAGCGGGTCTCGCGGAACCCCAAGAGACCCAGTACTTC

V gene: TRBV4-3
clone size: once
D gene: .
J gene: TRBJ2-7
CDR3 protein: CASSIGRSYEQYF
CDR3 DNA: TGCGCCAGCAGCATCGGAAGGAGCTACGAGCAGTACTTC